This T cell receptor (beta chain) was sequenced during a study of blood T cell repertoires in COVID-19. Study overall: Samples representing acute and convalescent COVID-19 were sourced from the United States, Italy and Spain. Sample material is recorded as cDNA or gDNA derived from T cells, B-cell-depleted T cells, or PBMCs.

In the original workflow: Reference gene primer amplification gave nucleated cell count estimates. Profiled with immunoSEQ multiplex PCR; TCRdb holds only in-frame clones, not every one. V, J and clone size are taken as reported in that table, and D and trimming were inferred from the DNA itself. The sample carries roughly 260,000 clones, over 80% recorded once. The CDR3 loop spans 14 amino acids. V shed 0 bases and J shed 7 bases, with 7 bases lying between them. CDR1 and CDR2 (germline): MNHEY, SVGAGI. Sequencing was carried out using peripheral blood. The chain carries TRBV6-5 and TRBJ1-6; the D is unclear. The sequence derives from a woman in her thirties or forties with acute or convalescent COVID-19. CDR3 nucleotides: TGTGCCAGCAGTTACTCGGTCGGGAATTCACCCCTCCACTTT. Protein sequence: CASSYSVGNSPLHF.